This T cell receptor (beta chain) was recorded in a study of patients and donors after allogeneic stem cell transplantation. This clonotype was recorded a few times. TCRdb analysed the RT-PCR reads with MiXCR anew, one entry per CDR3 protein. This table holds around 150,000 distinct CDR3 sequences, about 40% found once. CDR3 length: 14 residues. V lost 7 bases to trimming and J lost 1 base, with 13 bases between them. The receptor comes from a human donor who was either an allogeneic HSCT recipient or a stem cell or donor lymphocyte infusion donor (not recorded which). It is not recorded whose cells these are; they may come from a transplant donor. V usage is TRBV12-3 or TRBV12-4 and J usage is TRBJ1-1; D remains unclear. The specimen sequenced was blood, either unsorted or a sorted T cell fraction (not recorded which). This CDR3 is CASKKGRQNTEAFF. Here the CDR3 DNA reads TGTGCCAGCAAAAAAGGCAGGCAGAACACTGAAGCTTTCTTT.